This T cell receptor beta chain was found in a study of cytomegalovirus exposure and HLA in healthy donors. PCR amplification relied on 60 Vbeta primers (plus 13 Jbeta primers). TCRdb's table, derived via immunoSEQ multiplex PCR, lists solely in-frame clones and lacks some. The sample holds around 190,000 clones, 81% seen once. Unmatched junction bases numbered 9, after V lost 4 bases and J lost 5 bases. Germline V gene data show CDR1 as MNHEY and CDR2 as SMNVEV (reference sequence). This CDR3 contains 15 residues. The sequence derives from a man between 18 and 29 years old in good health and CMV-seronegative. Specimen: PBMCs. V usage is TRBV27 and J usage is TRBJ1-2; 8 nucleotides agree with TRBD1. CDR3 DNA sequence: TGTGCCAGCAGTTCTATACCGGGACAGGAATATGGCTACACCTTC. Its translation is CASSSIPGQEYGYTF.